Listed below are T cell receptor beta chains from one sample, sequenced in a study of molecular identifiers for immune sequencing clone quantification. TCRdb processed the PCR reads anew with MiXCR; each CDR3 protein has one entry. The sample lists about 630,000 distinct CDR3 sequences; about 25% were seen once. The specimen was naive CD8+ T cells from blood, with Jurkat cell RNA spiked in. Receptors were obtained from a human donor in good health. Some libraries in this study had Jurkat cell RNA spiked in. The CDR3 runs from the conserved cysteine through the conserved F or W. The D gene is left open where the match is weak. Clone size is shown for a subset of rows, as once, few, many or a class of expanded clone.

J gene	D gene	clone size	V gene	CDR3 protein	CDR3 DNA
TRBJ1-6	TRBD1	few	TRBV6-5	CASSYSPTGTDNSPLHF	TGTGCCAGCAGTTACTCGCCTACCGGGACAGATAATTCACCCCTCCACTTT
TRBJ2-2	NA	few	TRBV27	CASSWISGELFF	TGTGCCAGCAGTTGGATCTCCGGGGAGCTGTTTTTT
TRBJ1-4	NA	few	TRBV7-9	CVSSLVFTGNEKLFF	TGTGTCAGCAGCTTAGTGTTCACAGGCAATGAAAAACTGTTTTTT
TRBJ2-1	NA	NA	TRBV7-9	CAGSGDLDFDEQFF	TGTGCCGGCAGCGGCGACCTCGACTTTGATGAGCAGTTCTTC
TRBJ2-1	NA	NA	TRBV25-1	CASSEGTWYPYNEQFF	TGTGCCAGCAGTGAGGGGACATGGTATCCCTACAATGAGCAGTTCTTC
TRBJ2-7	NA	few	TRBV4-1	CASSQRNDYEQYF	TGCGCCAGCAGCCAACGGAATGACTACGAGCAGTACTTC
TRBJ2-5	TRBD2	NA	TRBV29-1	CSVEGSGGGRTYSLETQYF	TGCAGCGTTGAAGGGTCGGGGGGTGGGAGGACCTACAGCCTGGAGACCCAGTACTTC
TRBJ2-6	TRBD1	NA	TRBV6-5	CASSYGTGGAGANVLTF	TGTGCCAGCAGTTACGGGACAGGGGGCGCTGGGGCCAACGTCCTGACTTTC
TRBJ2-5	TRBD2	many	TRBV28	CASSLLAGEGQETQYF	TGTGCCAGCAGTTTACTAGCGGGAGAGGGGCAAGAGACCCAGTACTTC
TRBJ2-3	TRBD2	NA	TRBV27	CASSFWKGGVVDTQYF	TGTGCCAGCAGTTTTTGGAAGGGAGGGGTAGTAGATACGCAGTATTTT
TRBJ1-6	NA	NA	TRBV2	CASSEVVTPGPLHF	TGTGCCAGCAGTGAAGTCGTCACGCCGGGACCCCTCCACTTT
TRBJ1-2	TRBD1	NA	TRBV20-1	CSARGRQGGYGYTF	TGCAGTGCTAGAGGGAGACAGGGTGGCTATGGCTACACCTTC
TRBJ2-5	NA	many	TRBV7-8	CASSLLARETQYF	TGTGCCAGCAGCTTACTTGCTCGCGAGACCCAGTACTTC
TRBJ1-2	TRBD1	many	TRBV5-3	CASSPTGDGNVLDYGYTF	TGTGCCAGCAGCCCGACAGGGGATGGCAATGTGTTAGACTATGGCTACACCTTC
TRBJ2-1	NA	NA	TRBV15	CATGQQGTYNEQFF	TGTGCCACCGGGCAGCAAGGCACGTACAATGAGCAGTTCTTC
TRBJ2-7	NA	few	TRBV6-6	CASSYSPQVSYEQYF	TGTGCCAGCAGTTACTCTCCGCAGGTCTCCTACGAGCAGTACTTC
TRBJ2-2	NA	NA	TRBV19	CASSIVYGELFF	TGTGCCAGTAGTATAGTTTACGGGGAGCTGTTTTTT
TRBJ2-1	TRBD1	NA	TRBV2	CAIRHGQGSSYNEQFF	TGTGCCATTAGACACGGACAGGGTAGCTCCTACAATGAGCAGTTCTTC
TRBJ1-4	NA	few	TRBV28	CASSFGSRANEKLFF	TGTGCCAGCAGTTTCGGTAGTCGGGCTAATGAAAAACTGTTTTTT
TRBJ2-1	TRBD2	few	TRBV9	CASSSFSGSSYNEQFF	TGTGCCAGCAGCTCCTTTAGCGGGAGCTCCTACAATGAGCAGTTCTTC
TRBJ2-2	NA	NA	TRBV7-7	CASSPRLGPYEELFF	TGTGCTAGCAGCCCCAGGCTGGGGCCCTATGAGGAGCTGTTTTTT
TRBJ2-7	NA	NA	TRBV6-2/TRBV6-3	CASKPPWQGSYEQYF	TGTGCCAGCAAGCCGCCTTGGCAGGGGTCCTACGAGCAGTACTTC
TRBJ1-5	NA	NA	TRBV5-6	CASSWLVGNQPQHF	TGTGCCAGCAGCTGGTTGGTGGGAAATCAGCCCCAGCATTTT
TRBJ1-3	NA	NA	TRBV12-3/TRBV12-4	CASSISGSGNAIYF	TGTGCCAGCAGTATATCAGGCTCTGGAAACGCCATATATTTT
TRBJ2-7	NA	few	TRBV11-2	CASSSTVSYEQYF	TGTGCCAGCAGCTCGACGGTTTCCTACGAGCAGTACTTC